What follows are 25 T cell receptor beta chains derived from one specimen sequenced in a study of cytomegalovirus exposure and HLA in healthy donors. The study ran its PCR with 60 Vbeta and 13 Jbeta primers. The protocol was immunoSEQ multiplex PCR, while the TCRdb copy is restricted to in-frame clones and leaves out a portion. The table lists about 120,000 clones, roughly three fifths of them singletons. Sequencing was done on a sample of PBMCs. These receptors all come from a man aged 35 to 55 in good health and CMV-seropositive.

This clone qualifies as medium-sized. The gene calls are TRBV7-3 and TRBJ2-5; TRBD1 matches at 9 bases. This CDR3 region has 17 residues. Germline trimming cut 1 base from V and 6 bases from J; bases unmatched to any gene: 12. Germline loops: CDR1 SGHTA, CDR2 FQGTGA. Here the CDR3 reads CASSLSPLETGGKTQYF. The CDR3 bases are TGTGCCAGCAGCTTAAGCCCGCTAGAGACAGGGGGAAAGACCCAGTACTTC.

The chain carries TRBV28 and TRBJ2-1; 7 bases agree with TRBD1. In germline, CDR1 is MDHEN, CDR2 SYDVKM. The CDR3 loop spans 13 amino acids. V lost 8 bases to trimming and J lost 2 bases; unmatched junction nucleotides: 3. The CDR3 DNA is TGTGCCAGCGTCGACAGGGCCTACAATGAGCAGTTCTTC. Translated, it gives CASVDRAYNEQFF.

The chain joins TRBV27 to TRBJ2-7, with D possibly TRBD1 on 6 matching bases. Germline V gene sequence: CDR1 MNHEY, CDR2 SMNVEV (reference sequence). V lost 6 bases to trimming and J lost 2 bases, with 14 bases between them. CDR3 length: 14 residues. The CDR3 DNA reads TGTGCCAGCAGATTACAGGGCTGGACCTACGAGCAGTACTTC. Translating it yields CASRLQGWTYEQYF.

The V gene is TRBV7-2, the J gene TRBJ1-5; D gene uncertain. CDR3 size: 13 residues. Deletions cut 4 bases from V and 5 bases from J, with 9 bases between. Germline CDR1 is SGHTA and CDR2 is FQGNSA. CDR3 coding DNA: TGTGCCAGCAGCTCCAATGTCCATCAGCCCCAGCATTTT. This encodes CASSSNVHQPQHF.

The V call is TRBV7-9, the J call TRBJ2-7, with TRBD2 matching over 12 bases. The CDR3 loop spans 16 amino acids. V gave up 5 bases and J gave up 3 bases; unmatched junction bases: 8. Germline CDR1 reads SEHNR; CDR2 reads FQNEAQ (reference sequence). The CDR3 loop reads CASSPRLAGANYEQYF. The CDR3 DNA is TGTGCCAGCAGCCCGAGACTAGCGGGGGCCAACTACGAGCAGTACTTC.

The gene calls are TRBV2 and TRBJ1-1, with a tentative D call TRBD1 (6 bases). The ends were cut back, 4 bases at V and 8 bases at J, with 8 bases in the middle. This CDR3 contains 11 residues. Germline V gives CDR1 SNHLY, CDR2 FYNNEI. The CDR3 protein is CASSAQGEAFF. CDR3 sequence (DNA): TGTGCCAGCAGTGCCCAGGGGGAAGCTTTCTTT.

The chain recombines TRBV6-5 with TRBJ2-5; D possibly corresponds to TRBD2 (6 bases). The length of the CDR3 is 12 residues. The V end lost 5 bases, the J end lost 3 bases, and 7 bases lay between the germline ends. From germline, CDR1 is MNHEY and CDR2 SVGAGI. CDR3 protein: CASSTGEETQYF. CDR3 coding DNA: TGTGCCAGCAGTACGGGGGAAGAGACCCAGTACTTC.

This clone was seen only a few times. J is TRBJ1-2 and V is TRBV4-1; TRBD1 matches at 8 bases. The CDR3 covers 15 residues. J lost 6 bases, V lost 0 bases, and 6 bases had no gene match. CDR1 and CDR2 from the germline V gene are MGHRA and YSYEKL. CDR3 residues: CASSQELPGGNGYTF. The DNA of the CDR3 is TGCGCCAGCAGCCAAGAATTACCAGGGGGCAATGGCTACACCTTC.

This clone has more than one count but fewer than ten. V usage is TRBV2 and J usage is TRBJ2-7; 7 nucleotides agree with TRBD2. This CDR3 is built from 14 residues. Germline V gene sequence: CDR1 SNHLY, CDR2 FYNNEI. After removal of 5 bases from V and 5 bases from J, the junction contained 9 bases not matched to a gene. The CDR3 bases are TGTGCCAGCAGTAGCGGGAATTTAGCAGACGAGCAGTACTTC. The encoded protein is CASSSGNLADEQYF.

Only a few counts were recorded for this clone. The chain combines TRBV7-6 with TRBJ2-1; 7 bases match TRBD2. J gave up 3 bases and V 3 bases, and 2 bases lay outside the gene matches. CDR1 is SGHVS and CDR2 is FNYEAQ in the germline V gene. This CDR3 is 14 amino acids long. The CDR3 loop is CASSFSGNYNEQFF. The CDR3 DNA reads TGTGCCAGCAGCTTCAGCGGGAACTACAATGAGCAGTTCTTC. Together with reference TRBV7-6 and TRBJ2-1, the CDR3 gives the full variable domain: GAGVSQSPRYKVTKRGQDVALRCDPISGHVSLYWYRQALGQGPEFLTYFNYEAQQDKSGLPNDRFSAERPEGSISTLTIQRTEQRDSAMYRCASSFSGNYNEQFFGPGTRLTVL.

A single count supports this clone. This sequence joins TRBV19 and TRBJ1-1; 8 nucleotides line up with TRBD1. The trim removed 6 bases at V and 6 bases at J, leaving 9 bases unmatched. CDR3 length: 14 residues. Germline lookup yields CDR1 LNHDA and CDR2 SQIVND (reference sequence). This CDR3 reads CASSWTGKVSEAFF. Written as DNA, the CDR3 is TGTGCCAGTAGCTGGACAGGGAAGGTTTCTGAAGCTTTCTTT.

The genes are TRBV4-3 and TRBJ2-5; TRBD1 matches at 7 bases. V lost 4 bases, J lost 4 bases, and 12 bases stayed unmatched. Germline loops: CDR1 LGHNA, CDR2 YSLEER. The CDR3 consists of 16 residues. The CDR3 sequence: CASSRVPRQGSETQYF. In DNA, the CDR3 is TGCGCCAGCAGCCGGGTTCCGAGACAGGGTTCAGAGACCCAGTACTTC.

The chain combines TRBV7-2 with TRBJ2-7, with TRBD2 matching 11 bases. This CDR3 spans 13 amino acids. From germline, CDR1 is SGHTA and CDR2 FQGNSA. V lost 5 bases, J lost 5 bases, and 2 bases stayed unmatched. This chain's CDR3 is CASSTSGSHEQYF. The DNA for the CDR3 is TGTGCCAGCAGCACTAGCGGGAGCCACGAGCAGTACTTC.

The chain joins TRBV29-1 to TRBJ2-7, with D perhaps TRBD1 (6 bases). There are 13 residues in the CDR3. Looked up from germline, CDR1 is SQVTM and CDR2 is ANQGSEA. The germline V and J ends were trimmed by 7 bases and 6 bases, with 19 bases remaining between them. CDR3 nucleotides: TGCAGCGGGGCATACAGGGACCTCTCCGAGCAGTACTTC. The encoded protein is CSGAYRDLSEQYF.

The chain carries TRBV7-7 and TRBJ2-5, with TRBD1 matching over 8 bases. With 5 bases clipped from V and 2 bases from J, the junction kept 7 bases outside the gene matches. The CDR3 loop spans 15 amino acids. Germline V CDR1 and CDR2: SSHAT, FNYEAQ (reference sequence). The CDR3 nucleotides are TGTGCCAGCAGCCGAATGACAGGGGTGCAAGAGACCCAGTACTTC. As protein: CASSRMTGVQETQYF.

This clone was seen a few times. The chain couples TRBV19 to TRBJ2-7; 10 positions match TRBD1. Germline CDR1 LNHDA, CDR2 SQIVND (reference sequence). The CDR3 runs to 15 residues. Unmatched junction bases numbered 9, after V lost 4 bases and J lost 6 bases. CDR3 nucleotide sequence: TGTGCCAGTAGTAAGACCCTAAGGACAGGGGGCGAGCAGTACTTC. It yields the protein CASSKTLRTGGEQYF.

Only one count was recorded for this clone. The CDR3 region is CASSLGWNSPDTQYF. CDR3 nucleotide sequence: TGTGCCAGCAGCTTAGGGTGGAACAGCCCAGATACGCAGTATTTT. The chain has TRBV7-3 and TRBJ2-3, with D unclear. Per the germline V gene, CDR1 is SGHTA and CDR2 is FQGTGA. V lost 2 bases, J lost 4 bases, and 13 bases lay in between. This CDR3 is 15 amino acids long.

CDR3 amino acids: CSVDEVAETQYF. CDR3 DNA: TGCAGCGTCGACGAGGTAGCAGAGACCCAGTACTTC. The chain employs TRBV29-1 and TRBJ2-5, with D unclear. The CDR3 contains 12 residues. The germline CDR1 and CDR2 sequences are SQVTM and ANQGSEA. Trimming cost V 6 bases and J 4 bases, with 12 bases left between them.

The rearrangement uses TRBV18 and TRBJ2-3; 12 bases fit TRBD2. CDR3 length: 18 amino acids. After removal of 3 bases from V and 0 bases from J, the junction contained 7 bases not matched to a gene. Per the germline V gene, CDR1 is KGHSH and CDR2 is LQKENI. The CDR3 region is CASSPFVGLAGSTDTQYF. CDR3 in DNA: TGTGCCAGCTCACCGTTTGTTGGACTAGCGGGGAGCACAGATACGCAGTATTTT. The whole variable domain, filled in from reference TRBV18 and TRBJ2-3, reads NAGVMQNPRHLVRRRGQEARLRCSPMKGHSHVYWYRQLPEEGLKFMVYLQKENIIDESGMPKERFSAEFPKEGPSILRIQQVVRGDSAAYFCASSPFVGLAGSTDTQYFGPGTRLTVL.

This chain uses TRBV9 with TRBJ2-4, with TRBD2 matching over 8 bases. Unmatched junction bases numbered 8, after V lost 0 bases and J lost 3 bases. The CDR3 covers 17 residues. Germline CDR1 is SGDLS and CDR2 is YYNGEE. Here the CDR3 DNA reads TGTGCCAGCAGCGTAGGGAGCGGGAGATCGGGCAAAAACATTCAGTACTTC. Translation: CASSVGSGRSGKNIQYF.

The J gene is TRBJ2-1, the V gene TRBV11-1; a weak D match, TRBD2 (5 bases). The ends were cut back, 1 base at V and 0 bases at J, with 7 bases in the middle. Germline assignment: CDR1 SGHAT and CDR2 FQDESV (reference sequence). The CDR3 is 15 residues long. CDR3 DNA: TGTGCCAGCAGCTTAGGAGGGAGCTCCTACAATGAGCAGTTCTTC. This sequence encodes CASSLGGSSYNEQFF.

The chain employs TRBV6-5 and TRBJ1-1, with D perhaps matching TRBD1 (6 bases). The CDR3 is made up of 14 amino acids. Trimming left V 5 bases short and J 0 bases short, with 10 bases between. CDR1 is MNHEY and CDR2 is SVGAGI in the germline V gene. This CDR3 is CASSPGHLNTEAFF. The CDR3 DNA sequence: TGTGCCAGCAGTCCGGGACACCTGAACACTGAAGCTTTCTTT.

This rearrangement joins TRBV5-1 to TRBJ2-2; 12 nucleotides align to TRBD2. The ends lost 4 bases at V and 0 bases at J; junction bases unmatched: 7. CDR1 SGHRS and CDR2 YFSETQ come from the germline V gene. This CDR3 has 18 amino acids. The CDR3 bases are TGCGCCAGCAGCCAGGGACTAGCGGGCCGTACGAACACCGGGGAGCTGTTTTTT. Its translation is CASSQGLAGRTNTGELFF.

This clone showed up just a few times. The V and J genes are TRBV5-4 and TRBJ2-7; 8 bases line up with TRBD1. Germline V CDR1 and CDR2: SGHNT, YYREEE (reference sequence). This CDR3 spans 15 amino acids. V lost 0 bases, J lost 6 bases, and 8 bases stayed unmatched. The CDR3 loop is CASSLATGAQGEQYF. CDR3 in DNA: TGTGCCAGCAGCTTGGCGACAGGGGCCCAGGGCGAGCAGTACTTC.

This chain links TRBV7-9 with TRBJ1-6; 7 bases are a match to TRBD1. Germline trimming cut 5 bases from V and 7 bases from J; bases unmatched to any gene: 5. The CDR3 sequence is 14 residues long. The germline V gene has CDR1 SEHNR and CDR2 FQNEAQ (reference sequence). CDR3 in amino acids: CASSPRTGNSPLHF. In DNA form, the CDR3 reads TGTGCCAGCAGCCCCCGGACAGGAAATTCACCCCTCCACTTT. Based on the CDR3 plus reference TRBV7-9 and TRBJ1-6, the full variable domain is DTGVSQNPRHKITKRGQNVTFRCDPISEHNRLYWYRQTLGQGPEFLTYFQNEAQLEKSRLLSDRFSAERPKGSFSTLEIQRTEQGDSAMYLCASSPRTGNSPLHFGNGTRLTVT.